One and the same sample provided the 27 T cell receptor beta chains below, sequenced in a study of T cells after yellow fever vaccination (dated by TCRdb to the late 2010s). Libraries came from 5' RACE. The instrument was an Illumina HiSeq 2500. TCRdb itself trimmed the public reads at Q25 with fastp, ran MiXCR and retained productive beta chains. Under each unique CDR3 protein, matching rows form one entry showing the most common genes and DNA. This sample comprises around 530,000 distinct CDR3 sequences, less than 20% of them detected only once. The top ten constitute 15% to 20% of the sample. In light of the paper, this sample's treatment or condition label describes: live attenuated yellow fever vaccine strain. The material sequenced was PBMCs, taken about 5 days after the first yellow fever vaccination. These TCRs come from a young man who received the YFV17D yellow fever vaccine.

The chain links TRBV28 to TRBJ1-6; D is possibly TRBD1 (6 bases). V lost 3 bases and J lost 5, with 11 bases in between. The CDR3 has 15 amino acids. The V gene's germline CDR1 is MDHEN and CDR2 SYDVKM. The CDR3 loop reads CASSFRGWHNSPLHF. For the CDR3, the DNA is TGTGCCAGCAGTTTCAGGGGTTGGCATAATTCACCCCTCCACTTT.

This chain links TRBV10-3 with TRBJ2-5, with no clear D. From germline, CDR1 is ENHRY and CDR2 SYGVKD. The V and J ends lost 0 bases and 6 bases respectively, with 2 bases between them. There are 11 residues in the CDR3. As DNA, the CDR3 is TGTGCCATCAGTGAGTCGCAGACCCAGTACTTC. Residues: CAISESQTQYF.

The chain joins TRBV28 to TRBJ2-2; tentative D call: TRBD2 (6 bases). This CDR3 contains 14 residues. V was pared by 7 bases and J by 6 bases, with 15 bases between. Per germline, CDR1 MDHEN and CDR2 SYDVKM. In DNA, the CDR3 is TGTGCCAGCAATCCCGCGGGACGGGCCGGGGAGCTGTTTTTT. This encodes CASNPAGRAGELFF.

This clonotype turned up a few times. This chain connects TRBV4-2 to TRBJ1-2; 10 bases agree with TRBD1. The CDR3 contains 15 residues. The V segment lost 4 bases and the J segment 5 bases; nucleotides outside the gene matches: 7. Germline CDR1 is LGHNA and CDR2 is YNFKEQ. CDR3 in DNA: TGTGCCAGCAGCCTCCGACAGGGGGCTGAGTATGGCTACACCTTC. This sequence encodes CASSLRQGAEYGYTF.

The DNA of the CDR3 is TGTGCCAGCAGTTCGCACAATGCGAACACCGGGGAGCTGTTTTTT. Its protein is CASSSHNANTGELFF. The rearrangement links TRBV6-2 or TRBV6-3 to TRBJ2-2, with D unresolved. V lost 4 bases to trimming and J lost 0 bases, with 9 bases between them. Germline CDR1 MNHEY, CDR2 SVGEGT. The CDR3 has 15 amino acids.

This clonotype was recorded a few times. This rearrangement joins TRBV2 to TRBJ2-5, with D uncertain. The CDR3 is 14 amino acids. The germline V and J ends were trimmed by 8 bases and 5 bases, with 18 bases remaining between them. Germline V gene lookup returns CDR1 SNHLY and CDR2 FYNNEI. CDR3 sequence: CASLPGQSTETQYF. DNA for the CDR3: TGTGCCAGCCTACCAGGTCAATCTACGGAGACCCAGTACTTC.

This clonotype was counted only a few times. V and J are TRBV27 and TRBJ2-5, with D possibly matching TRBD1 (7 bases). In germline, CDR1 is MNHEY, CDR2 SMNVEV (reference sequence). The length of the CDR3 is 12 residues. V was cut by 9 bases and J by 6 bases, with 14 bases left in between. The CDR3: CASGRRGQTQYF. CDR3 nucleotide sequence: TGTGCCAGTGGACGGAGGGGGCAGACCCAGTACTTC.

This clonotype was counted a few times. One junction end does not reproduce the germline sequence, and a read error may be involved. This chain uses TRBV5-1 with TRBJ1-1; 10 bases align to TRBD1. CDR3 length equals 14 residues. From germline, CDR1 is SGHRS and CDR2 YFSETQ. CDR3 DNA sequence: TGTGCCAGCAGCCGGGACAGGGGGAACACTGAAGCTTTCTTT. This encodes CASSRDRGNTEAFF. Full variable domain (outside the CDR3, taken from reference TRBV5-1 and TRBJ1-1): KAGVTQTPRYLIKTRGQQVTLSCSPISGHRSVSWYQQTPGQGLQFLFEYFSETQRNKGNFPGRFSGRQFSNSRSEMNVSTLELGDSALYLCASSRDRGNTEAFFGQGTRLTVV.

The chain couples TRBV5-1 to TRBJ2-7, with D perhaps matching TRBD1 (6 bases). The V gene's germline CDR1 is SGHRS and CDR2 YFSETQ. V was cut by 0 bases and J by 7 bases, with 20 bases left in between. CDR3 length: 16 amino acids. In DNA, the CDR3 is TGCGCCAGCAGCTTGGGTAACACAGGGAGATTTGAGGAGCAGTACGTC. Amino acid sequence: CASSLGNTGRFEEQYV.

This rearrangement joins TRBV6-5 to TRBJ2-7, with D uncertain. The germline V and J ends were trimmed by 0 bases and 10 bases, with 16 bases remaining between them. The CDR3 contains 14 residues. From germline, CDR1 is MNHEY and CDR2 SVGAGI. The CDR3 here is CASSYSNRHLDQYF. CDR3 bases: TGTGCCAGCAGTTACTCGAATCGGCACTTAGATCAGTACTTC.

The CDR3, as DNA: TGCGCCAGCAGCTTGGGTAGGGGGACCCCATCCCGTTATGGCTACACCTTC. It is translated as CASSLGRGTPSRYGYTF. V and J are TRBV5-1 and TRBJ1-2; D is possibly TRBD1 (6 bases). The V gene lost 0 bases and the J gene lost 5 bases, with 20 bases spanning the gap. Germline lookup yields CDR1 SGHRS and CDR2 YFSETQ. The CDR3 has 17 amino acids.

This clonotype was observed a handful of times. The chain combines TRBV7-3 with TRBJ2-5; D may be TRBD2 (6 bases). Germline V gives CDR1 SGHTA, CDR2 FQGTGA. V was trimmed by 5 bases and J by 5 bases, leaving 18 bases between them. This CDR3 contains 15 residues. CDR3 nucleotide sequence: TGTGCCAGCAGCCCCCGGGCGAGCGGGTGGGAGACCCAGTACTTC. Amino acid sequence: CASSPRASGWETQYF.

This clonotype was recorded a few times. The rearrangement joins TRBV7-6 to TRBJ2-1; no clear D. Trimming removed 2 bases from V and 8 bases from J, with 13 bases in between. The CDR3 covers 14 residues. Germline V gene sequence: CDR1 SGHVS, CDR2 FNYEAQ. CDR3 coding DNA: TGTGCCAGCAGCTTATACTGGGGTGACGATGAGCAGTTCTTC. It codes for CASSLYWGDDEQFF.

This clonotype was counted only a few times. The rearrangement joins TRBV29-1 to TRBJ1-1, with a weak D call TRBD1 (5 bases). The V end was cut by 0 bases, the J end by 4 bases, with 12 bases between. The length of the CDR3 is 14 residues. Germline CDR1 and CDR2: SQVTM and ANQGSEA. The CDR3 bases are TGCAGCGTTGAAGATGCGGGGGGTTTCACTGAAGCTTTCTTT. The encoded protein is CSVEDAGGFTEAFF.

This clonotype was seen only a few times. This chain uses TRBV7-9 with TRBJ1-5; D gene uncertain. V shed 1 base and J shed 3 bases, with 10 bases lying between them. The length of the CDR3 is 15 residues. Germline CDR1 is SEHNR and CDR2 is FQNEAQ (reference sequence). The CDR3 loop is CASSLGGPPNQPQHF. The DNA for the CDR3 is TGTGCCAGCAGCTTAGGAGGGCCCCCCAATCAGCCCCAGCATTTT.

A few counts support this clonotype. Here the CDR3 reads CASSVGFGDRNYGYTF. The CDR3 region has the DNA TGTGCCAGCAGCGTGGGTTTCGGGGACAGGAACTATGGCTACACCTTC. The V gene is TRBV9, the J gene TRBJ1-2, with TRBD1 identical over 8 bases. Germline CDR1 is SGDLS and CDR2 is YYNGEE. With V trimmed by 2 bases and J by 2 bases, 8 bases remained unmatched. The CDR3 extends over 16 amino acids. Based on the CDR3 plus reference TRBV9 and TRBJ1-2, the full variable domain is DSGVTQTPKHLITATGQRVTLRCSPRSGDLSVYWYQQSLDQGLQFLIQYYNGEERAKGNILERFSAQQFPDLHSELNLSSLELGDSALYFCASSVGFGDRNYGYTFGSGTRLTVV.

This clonotype was counted between two and nine times. The chain couples TRBV7-3 to TRBJ1-1; TRBD1 aligns across 7 bases. V lost 2 bases to trimming and J lost 1 base; unmatched junction nucleotides: 4. The germline V gene encodes CDR1 SGHTA and CDR2 FQGTGA. The CDR3 extends over 15 amino acids. The CDR3 loop is CASSLYGQENTEAFF. CDR3 in DNA: TGTGCCAGCAGCTTATACGGACAGGAGAACACTGAAGCTTTCTTT.

This clonotype was counted between two and nine times. The chain is built from TRBV27 and TRBJ2-1, with 11 positions matching TRBD2. In germline, CDR1 is MNHEY, CDR2 SMNVEV (reference sequence). V was pared by 5 bases and J by 9 bases, with 6 bases of the junction left unmatched. This CDR3 comprises 14 residues. The CDR3 spells CASSPGTSGREQFF. As DNA, the CDR3 is TGTGCCAGCAGTCCCGGGACTAGCGGTCGTGAGCAGTTCTTC.

V is TRBV9 and J is TRBJ1-4, with D possibly being TRBD1 (5 bases). The CDR3 totals 17 residues. Trimming cost V 4 bases and J 6 bases, with 22 bases left between them. Germline CDR1 is SGDLS and CDR2 is YYNGEE. Here the CDR3 DNA reads TGTGCCAGCAGCCCCGAGGGGAAAGGCAGGGAGGATGAAAAACTGTTTTTT. It codes for CASSPEGKGREDEKLFF. The full variable domain, completed using reference TRBV9 and TRBJ1-4, is DSGVTQTPKHLITATGQRVTLRCSPRSGDLSVYWYQQSLDQGLQFLIQYYNGEERAKGNILERFSAQQFPDLHSELNLSSLELGDSALYFCASSPEGKGREDEKLFFGSGTQLSVL.

The rearrangement links TRBV6-1 to TRBJ1-1; D unclear. Trimming removed 0 bases from V and 8 bases from J, with 13 bases in between. Germline V lookup: CDR1 MNHNS, CDR2 SASEGT. CDR3 length: 14 residues. Here the CDR3 DNA reads TGTGCCAGCAGTGAAGCCGGGGATGGGAACGAAGCTTTCTTT. Translated: CASSEAGDGNEAFF.

The V call is TRBV20-1, the J call TRBJ1-1, with D possibly matching TRBD1 (5 bases). Germline CDR1 is DFQATT and CDR2 is SNEGSKA (reference sequence). The CDR3 contains 13 residues. With 4 bases removed from V and 11 bases from J, the gap between germline ends came to 20 bases. In DNA form, the CDR3 reads TGCAGTGCTACCCCGGACGCTTCCTGGGGGGCTTTCTTT. Translated, it gives CSATPDASWGAFF.

This chain uses TRBV5-4 with TRBJ1-2; 7 nucleotides agree with TRBD1. Unmatched junction bases numbered 6, after V lost 2 bases and J lost 8 bases. CDR3 size: 13 residues. CDR1 SGHNT and CDR2 YYREEE come from the germline V gene (reference sequence). In DNA form, the CDR3 reads TGTGCCAGCAGCTTACGACAGGGACGCGGCTACACCTTC. Its translation is CASSLRQGRGYTF.

This clonotype was recorded a few times. The chain joins TRBV18 to TRBJ2-3; 7 positions agree with TRBD2. The CDR3 contains 15 residues. V was clipped by 3 bases and J by 4 bases; unmatched bases: 7. CDR1 is KGHSH and CDR2 is LQKENI in the germline V gene. The CDR3: CASSPIGTTSDTQYF. The CDR3 region has the DNA TGTGCCAGCTCACCTATCGGGACTACGTCAGATACGCAGTATTTT.

In its sample, this clonotype was seen many times. This chain's CDR3 is CSAFWQGETGELFF. CDR3 DNA: TGCAGTGCTTTTTGGCAGGGGGAGACCGGGGAGCTGTTTTTT. The gene calls are TRBV20-1 and TRBJ2-2, with 7 bases that match TRBD1. CDR1 and CDR2 (germline): DFQATT, SNEGSKA (reference sequence). CDR3 size: 14 residues. V lost 5 bases and J lost 5; bases outside the gene matches: 8.

This clonotype has only a few counts. The J gene is TRBJ2-7, the V gene TRBV23-1; TRBD1 matches 7 bases. TRBV23-1 has ORF status, its function being uncertain. The CDR3 runs 16 residues. V shed 3 bases and J 4 bases; nucleotides not matched to a gene: 12. The CDR3: CASSHPGDRHLYEQYV. The CDR3 DNA reads TGCGCCAGCAGTCACCCCGGGGACAGACACCTTTACGAGCAGTACGTC.

The table lists this clonotype with many counts. The chain employs TRBV4-1 and TRBJ2-3, with D unclear. V was shortened by 1 base and J by 0 bases, with 11 bases between the two germline ends. There are 16 residues in the CDR3. Germline loops: CDR1 MGHRA, CDR2 YSYEKL. The CDR3 loop is CASSQVNLVSTDTQYF. The CDR3 DNA reads TGCGCCAGCAGCCAAGTCAACCTAGTGAGCACAGATACGCAGTATTTT.

Written as DNA, the CDR3 is TGCAGCGGAACCCCCTCGGGACTAGCGGGAGATACGCAGTATTTT. This gives the protein CSGTPSGLAGDTQYF. The V gene is TRBV29-1, the J gene TRBJ2-3; 12 bases are a match to TRBD2. Losses at the gene ends were 7 bases for V and 5 bases for J; bases not matched to a gene: 10. The CDR3 totals 15 residues. Germline CDR1 is SQVTM and CDR2 is ANQGSEA.